This TCR beta chain was found in a study of T cells in Graves' hyperthyroidism and ophthalmopathy. Study summary: Pretreatment peripheral blood was obtained at initial diagnosis. Study outcomes and limitations: Clonotypes that were expanded in thyroid above 0.001 mostly appeared in blood too.

Ophthalmopathy cases met thresholds of Clinical Activity Score at least 3, NOSPECS grade at least 4 and duration under 3 months. PBMCs were sourced from more than 7.5 ml fresh peripheral blood. The germline CDR1 and CDR2 sequences are SGHAT and FQNNGV. The CDR3 consists of 14 residues. Trimming took off 4 bases at V and 4 bases at J, with 13 bases between the two ends. With regard to this clonotype: Its antigen remains unknown.

TCR beta CDR3 sequences were amplified from RNA transcripts. Carried out on the TCR CDR3, a first-round RT-PCR used the HTBI primer set. MiXCR, run by TCRdb on the multiplex PCR reads, gives a single entry per CDR3 protein. The sample consists of 350,000 or so distinct CDR3 sequences, 15% to 20% of them appearing once. Sequencing was done on a sample of blood. V usage is TRBV11-2 and J usage is TRBJ2-5, with D possibly matching TRBD2 (5 bases). The TCR originated in a woman in her thirties or forties with Graves' ophthalmopathy. The chain's CDR3 is CASSSTGRGETQYF. CDR3 nucleotide sequence: TGTGCCAGCAGCTCGACGGGGAGAGGAGAGACCCAGTACTTC.